This T cell receptor beta chain appears in the sequencing data of a study of neurological immune-mediated disorders. Study results and caveats: Private repertoires in all groups were suggested by the absence of shared CDR3 amino acid sequences among expanded clones across subjects.

For sorted libraries, the input was about a million CD4+ or CD8+ T cells. This clonotype was counted ten times or more. Its target is not known. Each CDR3 protein gets one entry after TCRdb re-called the 5' RACE reads with MiXCR. The sample records fewer than 50,000 distinct CDR3 sequences, about 14% being singletons. Germline values: CDR1 SGHTA, CDR2 FQGNSA. CDR3 length: 13 amino acids. Trimming at V came to 5 bases and at J to 8 bases, leaving 7 bases not matched to a gene. The chain recombines TRBV7-2 with TRBJ1-2; 8 nucleotides line up with TRBD1. The sequencing input was CD4+ T cells from blood. The receptor was derived from an older woman with HTLV-1-associated myelopathy (HAM/TSP). In DNA, the CDR3 is TGTGCCAGCAGCATAGGGGACAGGCAAGGCTACACCTTC. This encodes CASSIGDRQGYTF.